These T cell receptor beta chains were read from a single sample in a study of blood T cell repertoires in COVID-19. Repertoires were generated with immunoSEQ multiplex PCR, while TCRdb's copy carries only in-frame clones and drops some. The sample yields around 370,000 clones, under 95% seen once. The sequenced sample was peripheral blood. These receptors all stem from a woman aged 18-30 years who had recovered from COVID-19. Both conserved end residues are part of each CDR3. The D gene is left open where the match is weak. The size field is filled for only some rows; it gives once, few, many or a size class.

TRBJ2-1	NA	TRBD2	TRBV20-1	TGCAGTGCTAGTCTTAGCGGGAGGGCCGGAAATGAGCAGTTCTTC	CSASLSGRAGNEQFF
TRBJ1-2	NA	TRBD1	TRBV12-3/TRBV12-4	TGTGCCAGCAGTTTAGGGACAGGGAGGGGCTACACCTTC	CASSLGTGRGYTF
TRBJ2-2	NA	NA	TRBV11-3	TGTGCCAGCAGCTTACTCACTAGCTTCGTCCGGACCGGGGAGCTGTTTTTT	CASSLLTSFVRTGELFF
TRBJ2-5	NA	NA	TRBV11-2	TGTGCCAGCAGCTTAGTAGGGAGGGAGACCCAGTACTTC	CASSLVGRETQYF
TRBJ2-1	NA	TRBD2	TRBV13	TGTGCCAGCAGCCATAGCGGGCCGTCCTACAATGAGCAGTTCTTC	CASSHSGPSYNEQFF
TRBJ1-3	many	TRBD1	TRBV7-2	TGTGCCAGCAGCTGGGACAGGGGTGGAAACACCATATATTTT	CASSWDRGGNTIYF
TRBJ2-1	NA	NA	TRBV25-1	TGTGCCAGCAGTGAGTCCTTAGCGTTGAGCTCCTACAATGAGCAGTTCTTC	CASSESLALSSYNEQFF
TRBJ2-2	NA	NA	TRBV10-3	TGTGCCATCAGTGAGTCGGCAGGGAACACCGGGGAGCTGTTTTTT	CAISESAGNTGELFF
TRBJ1-2	NA	NA	TRBV21-1	TGTGCCAAAGGACCGGACAAAGACACCTTC	CAKGPDKDTF
TRBJ2-1	once	NA	TRBV6-2/TRBV6-3	TGTGCCAGCAGTTACAGGAGAATGAGGCAGTTCTTC	CASSYRRMRQFF
TRBJ2-1	few	TRBD2	TRBV5-8	TGTGCCAGCAGCGCCGGGACTAGCAGATACAATGAGCAGTTCTTC	CASSAGTSRYNEQFF
TRBJ2-1	NA	TRBD2	TRBV5-5	TGTGCCAGCAGTCCCGTGGGTAGCGGGATTTCCTACAATGAGCAGTTCTTC	CASSPVGSGISYNEQFF
TRBJ2-1	NA	NA	TRBV6-2/TRBV6-3	TGTGCCAGCAACCCCCTAGGAACGGCCTACAATGAGCAGTTCTTC	CASNPLGTAYNEQFF
TRBJ2-5	NA	NA	TRBV5-1	TGCGCCAGCAGCTTGGCGAGCTTAGAGACCCAGTACTTC	CASSLASLETQYF
TRBJ1-2	NA	TRBD1	TRBV6-5	TGTGCCAGCAGGCGGACAGGGGGGAGATATGGCTACACCTTC	CASRRTGGRYGYTF
TRBJ2-1	NA	TRBD1	TRBV7-9	TGTGCCAGCAGATCAGGGGGCAATGAGCAGTTCTTC	CASRSGGNEQFF
TRBJ2-1	NA	TRBD2	TRBV6-2/TRBV6-3	TGTGCCAGCAGTACTACCGTGGGTAGCGGGAGGGCCCACAATGAGCAGTTCTTC	CASSTTVGSGRAHNEQFF
TRBJ2-3	NA	TRBD2	TRBV7-2	TGTGCCAGCAGCTTCTTGACTAGCGGCACACACAGCACAGATACGCAGTATTTT	CASSFLTSGTHSTDTQYF